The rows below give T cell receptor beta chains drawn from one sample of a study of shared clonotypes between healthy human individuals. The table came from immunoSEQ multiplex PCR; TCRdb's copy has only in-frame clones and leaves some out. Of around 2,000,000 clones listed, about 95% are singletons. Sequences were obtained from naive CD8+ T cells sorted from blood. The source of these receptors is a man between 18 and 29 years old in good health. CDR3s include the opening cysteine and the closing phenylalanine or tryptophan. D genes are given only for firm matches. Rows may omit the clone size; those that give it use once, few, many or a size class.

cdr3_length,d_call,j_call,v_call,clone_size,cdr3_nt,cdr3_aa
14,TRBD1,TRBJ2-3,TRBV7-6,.,TGTGCCAGCAGCTCTTCACAGGGGACAGATACGCAGTATTTT,CASSSSQGTDTQYF
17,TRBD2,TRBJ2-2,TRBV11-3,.,TGTGCCAGCAGCTCTATCCTTGGCGGGAGAGATACCGGGGAGCTGTTTTTT,CASSSILGGRDTGELFF
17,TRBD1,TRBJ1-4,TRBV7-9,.,TGTGCCAGCAGCTATAGTGCAGGGGGCCCAACTAATGAAAAACTGTTTTTT,CASSYSAGGPTNEKLFF
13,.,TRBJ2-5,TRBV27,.,TGTGCCAGCAGTTTAAGGGTCTTAGAGACCCAGTACTTC,CASSLRVLETQYF
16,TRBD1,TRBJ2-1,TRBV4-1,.,TGCGCCAGCAGCCAGAATACAGGGGGCGCCTACAATGAGCAGTTCTTC,CASSQNTGGAYNEQFF
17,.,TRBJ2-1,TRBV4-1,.,TGCGCCAGCAGCCTCACAGGGCCCCCCCTCACAATCGGTGAGCAGTTCTTC,CASSLTGPPLTIGEQFF
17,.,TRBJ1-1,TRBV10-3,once,TGTGCCATCAGTGAGTCGAACATGGGGGGGGAGAACACTGAAGCTTTCTTT,CAISESNMGGENTEAFF
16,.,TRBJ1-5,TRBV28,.,TGTGCCAGCAGTTTACAAACAGGGTGGGGAAATCAGCCCCAGCATTTT,CASSLQTGWGNQPQHF
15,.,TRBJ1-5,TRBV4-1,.,TGCGCCAGCAGCCAAGAGGATTGGAGCAATCAGCCCCAGCATTTT,CASSQEDWSNQPQHF
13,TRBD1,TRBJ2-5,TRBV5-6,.,TGTGCCAGCAGAAGACAGGGGTTCGAGACCCAGTACTTC,CASRRQGFETQYF
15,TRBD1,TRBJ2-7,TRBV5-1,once,TGCGCCAGCAGCGGGGGACAGGGTGTAAGCTACGAGCAGTACTTC,CASSGGQGVSYEQYF
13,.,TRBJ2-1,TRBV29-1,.,TGCAGCGTTGAAAAGGCCTCCTACAATGAGCAGTTCTTC,CSVEKASYNEQFF
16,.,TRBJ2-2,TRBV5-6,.,TGTGCCAGCAGCTGGATGGGCACCGAGAACACCGGGGAGCTGTTTTTT,CASSWMGTENTGELFF
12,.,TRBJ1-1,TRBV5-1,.,TGCGCCAGCAGCGCGAGGGCGGATGAAGCTTTCTTT,CASSARADEAFF
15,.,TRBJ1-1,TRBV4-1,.,TGCGCCAGCAGCCAAGATCGGTATCTGGTAACTGAAGCTTTCTTT,CASSQDRYLVTEAFF
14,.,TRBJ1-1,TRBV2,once,TGTGCCAGCCTTCCTCCAGAAGGGTTAGCTGAAGCTTTCTTT,CASLPPEGLAEAFF
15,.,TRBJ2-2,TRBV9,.,TGTGCCAGCAGCGTAGCGGACGGAAACACCGGGGAGCTGTTTTTT,CASSVADGNTGELFF
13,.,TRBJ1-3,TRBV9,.,TGTGCCAGCAGCCCAGGAGAGGGAAACACCATATATTTT,CASSPGEGNTIYF
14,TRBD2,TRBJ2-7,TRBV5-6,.,TGTGCCAGCAGCATAGGGACTAGTAACTACGAGCAGTACTTC,CASSIGTSNYEQYF
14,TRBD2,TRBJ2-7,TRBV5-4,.,TGTGCCAGCAGCTTGAGTAGCGGGAGCTACGAGCAGTACTTC,CASSLSSGSYEQYF
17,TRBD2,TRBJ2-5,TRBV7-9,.,TGTGCCAGCAGCTTAGGCCTAGCGGGAGGGAGTGAAGAGACCCAGTACTTC,CASSLGLAGGSEETQYF
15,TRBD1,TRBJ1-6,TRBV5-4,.,TGTGCCAGCAGCTCAAGGACAGGGGGCAATTCACCCCTCCACTTT,CASSSRTGGNSPLHF
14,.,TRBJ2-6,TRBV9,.,TGTGCCAGCAGCGCGGTTGCTGGGGCCAACGTCCTGACTTTC,CASSAVAGANVLTF
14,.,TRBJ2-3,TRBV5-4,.,TGTGCCAGCAGCCCTGGAGCAGCGGCAGATACGCAGTATTTT,CASSPGAAADTQYF
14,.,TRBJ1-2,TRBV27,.,TGTGCCAGCAGTTTATCGTGGACAGACTATGGCTACACCTTC,CASSLSWTDYGYTF
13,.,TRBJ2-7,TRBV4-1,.,TGCGCCAGCAGCCTTGTTGTGGGGGACGAGCAGTACTTC,CASSLVVGDEQYF
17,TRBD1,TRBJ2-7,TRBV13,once,TGTGCCAGCAGCTTAGGCCACGAGACAGGGAGTACCTACGAGCAGTACTTC,CASSLGHETGSTYEQYF
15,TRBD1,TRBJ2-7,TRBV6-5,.,TGTGCCAGCACCAAACGGGGGACAGGCATCTACGAGCAGTACTTC,CASTKRGTGIYEQYF
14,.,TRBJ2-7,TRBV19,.,TGTGCCAGTAGTGGGACCCCGCCGGGGAACGAGCAGTACTTC,CASSGTPPGNEQYF
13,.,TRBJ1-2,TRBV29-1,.,TGCAGCGCAACATTGGGACACAGCTATGGCTACACCTTC,CSATLGHSYGYTF
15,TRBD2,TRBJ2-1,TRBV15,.,TGTGCCACCAGCAGAGATCCGGGGGGGAACAATGAGCAGTTCTTC,CATSRDPGGNNEQFF
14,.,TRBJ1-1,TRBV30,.,TGTGCCTGGAGCCTCGTTATGCCGGGTGCTGAAGCTTTCTTT,CAWSLVMPGAEAFF